This T cell receptor (beta chain) was captured by sequencing in a study of shared clonotypes between healthy human individuals. Study-wide results and limits: The study generally estimated greater richness for naive than memory subsets.

Comment on this clone: Its antigen is currently unknown.

CD8 cells classed as naive were CD45RO-negative and positively selected for CCR7, excluding terminally differentiated effector memory CD45RA+ cells. V lost 6 bases, J lost 7 bases, and 11 bases stayed unmatched. This CDR3 is 15 amino acids long. The germline CDR1 and CDR2 sequences are SEHNR and FQNEAQ (reference sequence). The table came from immunoSEQ multiplex PCR; TCRdb's copy has only in-frame clones and leaves some out. The table has 660,000 or so clones, 96% seen once. This sequence was found in a woman aged 25 to 39 in good health. V and J are TRBV7-9 and TRBJ2-1, with TRBD2 identical over 8 bases. The sample was naive CD8+ T cells sorted from blood. This CDR3 is CASSYGRAMQNEQFF. DNA of the CDR3: TGTGCCAGCAGTTACGGGAGGGCCATGCAGAATGAGCAGTTCTTC. Full variable domain (rest looked up from reference TRBV7-9 and TRBJ2-1): DTGVSQNPRHKITKRGQNVTFRCDPISEHNRLYWYRQTLGQGPEFLTYFQNEAQLEKSRLLSDRFSAERPKGSFSTLEIQRTEQGDSAMYLCASSYGRAMQNEQFFGPGTRLTVL.